Below are 2 T cell receptor beta chains sequenced from a single sample in a study of T cell responses to AZD1222 COVID-19 vaccine. Clones were read by immunoSEQ multiplex PCR, and TCRdb kept only the in-frame ones, dropping some. The sample shows around 130,000 clones, 80% to 95% of them seen only once. The sequencing here drew on peripheral blood, taken 28 days after the second dose of the MenACWY control vaccine. These TCRs come from an adult who received the MenACWY meningococcal vaccine as a control.

The J gene is TRBJ2-1, the V gene TRBV27, with 10 bases lining up with TRBD2. This CDR3 is built from 14 residues. With V trimmed by 3 bases and J by 6 bases, 2 bases remained unmatched. Germline loops: CDR1 MNHEY, CDR2 SMNVEV (reference sequence). CDR3 amino acids: CASSFLAGANEQFF. The DNA for the CDR3 is TGTGCCAGCAGTTTTCTAGCGGGGGCCAATGAGCAGTTCTTC.

The chain is built from TRBV10-2 and TRBJ2-1; D is ambiguous. CDR3 length: 15 amino acids. Germline CDR1 WSHSY, CDR2 SAAADI. V lost 2 bases and J lost 8, with 16 bases in between. CDR3 in amino acids: CASSEPKVRMDEQFF. In DNA form, the CDR3 reads TGCGCCAGCAGTGAGCCGAAGGTTAGGATGGATGAGCAGTTCTTC.